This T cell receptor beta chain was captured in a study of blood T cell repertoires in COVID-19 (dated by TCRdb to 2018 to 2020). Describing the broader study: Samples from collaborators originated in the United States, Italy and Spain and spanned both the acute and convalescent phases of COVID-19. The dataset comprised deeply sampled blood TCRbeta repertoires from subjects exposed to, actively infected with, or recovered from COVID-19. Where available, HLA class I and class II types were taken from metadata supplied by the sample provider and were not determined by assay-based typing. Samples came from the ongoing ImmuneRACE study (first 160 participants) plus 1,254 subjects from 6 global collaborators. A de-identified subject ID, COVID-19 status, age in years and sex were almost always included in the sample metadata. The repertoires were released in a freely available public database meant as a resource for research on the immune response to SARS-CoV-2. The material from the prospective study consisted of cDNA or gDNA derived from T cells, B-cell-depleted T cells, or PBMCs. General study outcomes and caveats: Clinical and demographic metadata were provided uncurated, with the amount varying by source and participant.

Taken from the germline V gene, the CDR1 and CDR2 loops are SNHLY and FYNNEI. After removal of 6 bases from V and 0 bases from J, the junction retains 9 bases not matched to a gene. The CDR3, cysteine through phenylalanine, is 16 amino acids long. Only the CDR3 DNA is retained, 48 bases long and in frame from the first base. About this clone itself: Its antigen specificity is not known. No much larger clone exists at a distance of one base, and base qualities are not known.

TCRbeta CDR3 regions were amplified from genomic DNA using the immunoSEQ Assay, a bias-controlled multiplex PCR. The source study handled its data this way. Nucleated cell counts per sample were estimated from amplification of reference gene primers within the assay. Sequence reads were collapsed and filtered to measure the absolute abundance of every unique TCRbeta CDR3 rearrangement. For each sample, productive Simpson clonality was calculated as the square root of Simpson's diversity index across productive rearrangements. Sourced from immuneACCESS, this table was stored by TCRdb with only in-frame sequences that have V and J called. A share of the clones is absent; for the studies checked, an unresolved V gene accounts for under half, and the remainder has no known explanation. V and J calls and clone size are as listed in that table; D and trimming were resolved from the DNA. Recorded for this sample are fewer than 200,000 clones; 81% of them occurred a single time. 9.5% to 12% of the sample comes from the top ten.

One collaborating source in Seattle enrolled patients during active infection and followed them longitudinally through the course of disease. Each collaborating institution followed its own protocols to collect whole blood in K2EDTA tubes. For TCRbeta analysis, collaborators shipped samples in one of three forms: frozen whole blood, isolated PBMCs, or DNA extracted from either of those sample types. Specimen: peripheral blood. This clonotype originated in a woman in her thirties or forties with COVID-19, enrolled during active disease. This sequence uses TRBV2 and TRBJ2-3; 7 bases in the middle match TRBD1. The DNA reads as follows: TGTGCCAGCAGCCGACAGGGCCTAACTAGCACAGATACGCAGTATTTT. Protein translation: CASSRQGLTSTDTQYF.